This T cell receptor (beta chain) was observed in a study of T cells in Graves' hyperthyroidism and ophthalmopathy. TCR beta CDR3 regions were amplified from RNA transcripts. HTBI primers drove first-round RT-PCR of the TCR CDR3. TCRdb reanalysed the multiplex PCR reads using MiXCR and keeps one entry per CDR3 protein. The sample lists hundreds of thousands of distinct CDR3 sequences, roughly 40% occurring once. Each 10 ml fresh peripheral blood draw supplied the PBMCs. This clonotype was seen more than once but under ten times. Trimming left V 2 bases short and J 0 bases short, with 8 bases between. The CDR3 is 14 residues long. Germline CDR1 is SGHRS and CDR2 is YFSETQ.

The source material was blood. The sequence came from a man aged 18 to 30 with Graves' hyperthyroidism. The chain has TRBV5-1 and TRBJ2-5, with D maybe TRBD1 (6 bases). The CDR3, as DNA: TGCGCCAGCAGCTTCGGGACAAACCAAGAGACCCAGTACTTC. Residues: CASSFGTNQETQYF.